This T cell receptor (beta chain) emerged from a study of blood T cell repertoires in COVID-19. Overall study context: The cDNA or gDNA used as material had been derived from T cells, B-cell-depleted T cells, or PBMCs.

In the original analysis: Reference gene primer amplification gave nucleated cell count estimates. TCRdb's table, derived via immunoSEQ multiplex PCR, lists solely in-frame clones and lacks some. From that table come the V and J calls and clone size; the DNA was used to work out D and trimming. The data show approximately 490,000 clones, approximately 91% seen once. Cohort placement rested on clinical history that participants reported themselves. Recovered status applied to Cohort 3 donors who had two consecutive negative PCRs. It also applied to those with clearance or with symptom resolution. The CDR3 has 15 amino acids. CDR1 is MNHEY, CDR2 SVGAGI, per germline. Trimming removed 7 bases from V and 6 bases from J, with 19 bases in between.

This TCR came from a woman aged 55 to 70 who had recovered from COVID-19. The rearrangement links TRBV6-5 to TRBJ1-5, with TRBD1 as a possible D gene (5 bases). The sequenced sample consisted of PBMCs or T cells enriched from blood (not recorded which). CDR3 DNA: TGTGCCAGCACCCTATCGACAGTCTGGGGTCAGCCCCAGCATTTT. Its translation: CASTLSTVWGQPQHF.